This section outlines one T cell receptor (beta chain) sequence together with its context. Its antigen is unidentified. The data derive from a study of identifying expanded T cells in peripheral blood. No infections or other immune events were documented during collection. CDR3 length equals 17 residues. The trim removed 4 bases at V and 4 bases at J, leaving 11 bases unmatched. CDR1 is MNHNS and CDR2 is SASEGT in the germline V gene. Assay: immunoSEQ multiplex PCR; the TCRdb copy retains only in-frame clones and omits some. The data hold under 95,000 clones, with 70% to 90% observed a single time. The study's findings and limits: Variance in clone template counts between roughly two-week samples significantly increased with total template count across all healthy donors.

The sample comprised blood. This chain joins TRBV6-1 and TRBJ2-5; 11 positions match TRBD2. The clonotype originates from a person between 18 and 69 years old in good health. The CDR3: CASSALAGGWLGETQYF. The CDR3 nucleotides are TGTGCCAGCAGTGCCCTAGCGGGAGGATGGTTAGGAGAGACCCAGTACTTC.